The 32 T cell receptor beta chains below come from one sample, sequenced in a study of blood T cell repertoires in COVID-19. The protocol was immunoSEQ multiplex PCR, while the TCRdb copy is restricted to in-frame clones and leaves out a portion. Among about 50,000 clones, 70% to 90% were seen once, and the ten largest hold 27%. Sequenced: peripheral blood. These receptors all come from a human donor in a cohort sampled during active COVID-19.

V and J are TRBV5-1 and TRBJ2-1; the D gene is possibly TRBD2 (6 bases). Germline assignment: CDR1 SGHRS and CDR2 YFSETQ. There are 15 residues in the CDR3. The V end lost 4 bases, the J end lost 6 bases, and 17 bases lay between the germline ends. The CDR3 reads CASSAGFLGSNEQFF. For the CDR3, the DNA is TGCGCCAGCAGCGCGGGGTTCCTAGGGAGCAATGAGCAGTTCTTC.

In this sample, this clone turned up once. V is TRBV28 and J is TRBJ1-2, with TRBD1 matching 8 bases. This CDR3 spans 15 amino acids. V lost 4 bases, J lost 4 bases, and 8 bases stayed unmatched. From germline, CDR1 is MDHEN and CDR2 SYDVKM. CDR3 sequence: CASSSRGTGLYGYTF. The CDR3 DNA reads as TGTGCCAGCAGTTCCCGGGGGACAGGCCTCTATGGCTACACCTTC.

The chain is built from TRBV9 and TRBJ2-2; 7 bases align to TRBD2. The CDR3 is 15 residues long. V gave up 7 bases and J gave up 1 base; unmatched junction bases: 7. The germline CDR1 and CDR2 sequences are SGDLS and YYNGEE. CDR3 in DNA: TGTGCCAGCGGCCTAGGCGGGGGGAACACCGGGGAGCTGTTTTTT. Amino acids: CASGLGGGNTGELFF. The whole variable domain, remainder taken from reference TRBV9 and TRBJ2-2, is DSGVTQTPKHLITATGQRVTLRCSPRSGDLSVYWYQQSLDQGLQFLIQYYNGEERAKGNILERFSAQQFPDLHSELNLSSLELGDSALYFCASGLGGGNTGELFFGEGSRLTVL.

The chain couples TRBV3-1 (or the pseudogene TRBV3-2) to TRBJ2-3; 14 bases line up with TRBD2. This CDR3 spans 17 amino acids. Germline V lookup: CDR1 LGHDT, CDR2 YNNKEL (reference sequence). V shed 4 bases, J shed 5 bases, and the junction held 8 bases outside the gene matches. The CDR3 DNA sequence: TGTGCCAGCAGCCCCTCGGGAGGGACTAGCGGGGGAGATACGCAGTATTTT. Protein sequence: CASSPSGGTSGGDTQYF.

The rearrangement links TRBV9 to TRBJ1-3; D perhaps matches TRBD1 (6 bases). The CDR3 runs 15 residues. Trimming removed 3 bases from V and 4 bases from J, with 14 bases in between. From germline, CDR1 is SGDLS and CDR2 YYNGEE. CDR3 DNA sequence: TGTGCCAGCAGCGCCGGGGGGGGCATGGGAAACACCATATATTTT. Translation gives CASSAGGGMGNTIYF.

CDR3 residues: CASSPAPGTGNEQFF. CDR3 in DNA: TGCGCCAGCAGCCCGGCCCCGGGGACAGGGAATGAGCAGTTCTTC. The chain uses TRBV4-1 and TRBJ2-1; 9 nucleotides line up with TRBD1. This CDR3 contains 15 residues. V dropped 4 bases and J dropped 7; count of bases not matched to a gene: 8. CDR1 MGHRA and CDR2 YSYEKL come from the germline V gene.

The chain couples TRBV4-3 to TRBJ2-7; D is possibly TRBD2 (5 bases). CDR1 and CDR2 from the germline V gene are LGHNA and YSLEER. This CDR3 comprises 14 residues. V lost 5 bases and J 5 bases, leaving 16 bases between the germline ends. CDR3 amino acids: CASSEDDGNNEQYV. In DNA form, the CDR3 reads TGCGCCAGCAGCGAGGACGACGGGAATAACGAGCAGTACGTC.

The rearrangement uses TRBV5-4 and TRBJ2-5, with 8 bases aligning to TRBD2. The germline V gene encodes CDR1 SGHNT and CDR2 YYREEE (reference sequence). There are 16 residues in the CDR3. V was clipped by 3 bases and J by 4 bases; unmatched bases: 11. The chain's CDR3 is CASSSPGGPNSETQYF. The CDR3 DNA sequence: TGTGCCAGCAGCTCGCCGGGGGGGCCAAATTCAGAGACCCAGTACTTC.

This chain joins TRBV3-1 (or the pseudogene TRBV3-2) and TRBJ2-1; D is ambiguous. The germline V gene has CDR1 LGHDT and CDR2 YNNKEL (reference sequence). Trimming took off 0 bases at V and 5 bases at J, with 8 bases between the two ends. The CDR3 spans 14 residues. The CDR3 bases are TGTGCCAGCAGCCAAGATGCAGGAAACAATGAGCAGTTCTTC. Its protein is CASSQDAGNNEQFF.

This clone occurred a few times. The chain recombines TRBV4-2 with TRBJ1-6; TRBD1 matches at 8 bases. Germline CDR1 reads LGHNA; CDR2 reads YNFKEQ. The CDR3 totals 17 residues. V shed 0 bases, J shed 9 bases, and the junction held 10 bases outside the gene matches. DNA for the CDR3: TGTGCCAGCAGCCAAGATTCAGGGGGCGCCCCTCCTTCACCCCTCCACTTT. Residues: CASSQDSGGAPPSPLHF.

The J gene is TRBJ1-1, the V gene TRBV9, with D possibly TRBD1 on 5 matching bases. The germline V and J ends were trimmed by 3 bases and 4 bases, with 16 bases remaining between them. The CDR3 consists of 15 residues. Germline loops: CDR1 SGDLS, CDR2 YYNGEE. The CDR3 sequence: CASSARGGDGTEAFF. CDR3 nucleotide sequence: TGTGCCAGCAGCGCCCGTGGAGGGGACGGCACTGAAGCTTTCTTT.

The CDR3 sequence: CASSQPSGGAADTQYF. The CDR3 DNA sequence: TGTGCCAGCAGCCAACCGAGCGGGGGGGCCGCAGATACGCAGTATTTT. This chain connects TRBV4-2 to TRBJ2-3; 10 bases agree with TRBD2. V lost 2 bases, J lost 4 bases, and 6 bases stayed unmatched. The germline CDR1 and CDR2 sequences are LGHNA and YNFKEQ. The CDR3 contains 16 residues.

The chain is built from TRBV14 and TRBJ2-5, with 11 nucleotides matching TRBD1. Germline V gives CDR1 SGHDN, CDR2 FVKESK. The CDR3 covers 16 residues. V was clipped by 5 bases and J by 5 bases; unmatched bases: 10. CDR3 nucleotides: TGTGCCAGCAGCAGCCTTAGGACAGGGGGCATTGAGACCCAGTACTTC. Translating it yields CASSSLRTGGIETQYF.

This clone was detected only once. V gene TRBV24-1 combines with J gene TRBJ2-3, with D tentatively TRBD1 (7 bases). This CDR3 spans 16 amino acids. From germline, CDR1 is KGHDR and CDR2 SFDVKD. Trimming shortened V by 4 bases and J by 0 bases, and 13 bases separated the two germline ends. The CDR3 here is CATSDGGQFSTDTQYF. CDR3 DNA: TGTGCCACCAGTGACGGGGGACAGTTTAGCACAGATACGCAGTATTTT.

As DNA, the CDR3 is TGTGCCAGCAGCTCTCACGCGGGGAACACCGGGGAGCTGTTTTTT. As protein: CASSSHAGNTGELFF. The rearrangement uses TRBV11-2 and TRBJ2-2, with D possibly TRBD2 on 5 matching bases. The CDR3 totals 15 residues. V gave up 4 bases and J gave up 1 base, with 10 bases separating them. CDR1 SGHAT and CDR2 FQNNGV come from the germline V gene.

This rearrangement joins TRBV15 to TRBJ2-1; 7 positions agree with TRBD2. The V gene end was trimmed by 0 bases and the J gene end by 5 bases; junction bases not matched to a gene: 10. This CDR3 spans 17 amino acids. Germline V gene lookup returns CDR1 LNHNV and CDR2 YYDKDF (reference sequence). For the CDR3, the DNA is TGTGCCACCAGCAGAGATTGGGCCGGGAGGAGTCACAATGAGCAGTTCTTC. It yields the protein CATSRDWAGRSHNEQFF.

The CDR3 protein is CASSLDSRGRYNSPLHF. The CDR3 coding sequence is TGTGCCAGCAGCTTAGATAGCAGGGGTAGATATAATTCACCCCTCCACTTT. V is TRBV11-3 and J is TRBJ1-6; tentative D call: TRBD1 (6 bases). Germline-derived CDR1 and CDR2 are SGHNT and YENEEA. Trimming took off 0 bases at V and 4 bases at J, with 13 bases between the two ends. CDR3 length: 17 amino acids.

With regard to this clone: The sample has other DNA sequences that encode this CDR3 too. V usage is TRBV24-1 and J usage is TRBJ2-3; 8 bases agree with TRBD1. V lost 4 bases to trimming and J lost 0 bases; unmatched junction nucleotides: 2. Germline CDR1 is KGHDR and CDR2 is SFDVKD. The CDR3 runs to 15 residues. Here the CDR3 reads CATSDWTGSTDTQYF. The CDR3 DNA reads TGTGCCACCAGTGACTGGACAGGGAGCACAGATACGCAGTATTTT.

This sequence joins TRBV5-1 and TRBJ2-3; TRBD2 matches 7 bases. In germline, CDR1 is SGHRS, CDR2 YFSETQ. The V gene end was trimmed by 2 bases and the J gene end by 3 bases; junction bases not matched to a gene: 6. The CDR3 length is 15 residues. The CDR3 spells CASSLESSGTDTQYF. CDR3 nucleotides: TGCGCCAGCAGCTTAGAATCTAGCGGAACAGATACGCAGTATTTT.

V is TRBV28 and J is TRBJ2-2; TRBD2 matches at 11 bases. J was trimmed by 0 bases and V by 2 bases; bases with no gene match: 5. Per the germline V gene, CDR1 is MDHEN and CDR2 is SYDVKM. The CDR3 runs 18 residues. CDR3 DNA: TGTGCCAGCAGTTTAGGCCTAGCGGGGGGTTCGAACACCGGGGAGCTGTTTTTT. It specifies CASSLGLAGGSNTGELFF.

DNA for the CDR3: TGTGCCACCAGTGACAGGGACAGAGATGGCTACACCTTC. It encodes CATSDRDRDGYTF. V and J are TRBV24-1 and TRBJ1-2, with TRBD1 matching over 7 bases. The CDR3 runs 13 residues. The ends lost 4 bases at V and 6 bases at J; junction bases unmatched: 4. CDR1 and CDR2 from the germline V gene are KGHDR and SFDVKD.

This chain connects TRBV7-9 to TRBJ2-2; the D gene is possibly TRBD1 (5 bases). Deletions cut 5 bases from V and 0 bases from J, with 7 bases between. CDR3 length: 14 amino acids. CDR1 SEHNR and CDR2 FQNEAQ come from the germline V gene (reference sequence). CDR3 in amino acids: CASSPDTNTGELFF. The CDR3 DNA sequence: TGTGCCAGCAGCCCGGACACGAACACCGGGGAGCTGTTTTTT.

This chain links TRBV4-1 with TRBJ2-6; D is uncertain. The CDR3 is made up of 18 amino acids. V lost 3 bases and J lost 0, with 15 bases in between. CDR1 is MGHRA and CDR2 is YSYEKL in the germline V gene. This CDR3 is CASSQENPRSSGANVLTF. CDR3 nucleotide sequence: TGCGCCAGCAGCCAGGAGAACCCAAGGAGCTCTGGGGCCAACGTCCTGACTTTC.

V usage is TRBV5-5 and J usage is TRBJ2-1, with D possibly matching TRBD1 (5 bases). CDR1 and CDR2 (germline): SGHKS, YYEKEE (reference sequence). Trimming took 4 bases from V and 5 from J, leaving 16 bases between them. The CDR3 sequence is 15 residues long. CDR3 coding DNA: TGTGCCAGCAGCCTACCGACAGACGTACACAATGAGCAGTTCTTC. Residues: CASSLPTDVHNEQFF.

In DNA form, the CDR3 reads TGTGCCAGCAGCTCACCGGGACTAGCGGGGGGGGGTGAGCAGTTCTTC. As protein: CASSSPGLAGGGEQFF. V and J are TRBV3-1 (or the pseudogene TRBV3-2) and TRBJ2-1; TRBD2 aligns across 16 bases. The V and J ends lost 5 bases and 9 bases, in that order; junction bases with no gene match: 7. CDR1 LGHDT and CDR2 YNNKEL come from the germline V gene (reference sequence). The CDR3 covers 16 residues.

The J gene is TRBJ1-5, the V gene TRBV4-1; D not resolved. The CDR3 totals 19 residues. Germline assignment: CDR1 MGHRA and CDR2 YSYEKL. Trimming removed 0 bases from V and 0 bases from J, with 18 bases in between. The CDR3 sequence is CASSQDLASSVYSNQPQHF. The CDR3 region has the DNA TGCGCCAGCAGCCAAGATCTGGCATCGAGCGTTTATAGCAATCAGCCCCAGCATTTT.

A word on this clone: Other nucleotide sequences from this sample produce the same CDR3. The rearrangement uses TRBV7-6 and TRBJ2-1; 9 bases are a match to TRBD1. Germline values: CDR1 SGHVS, CDR2 FNYEAQ. The V segment lost 0 bases and the J segment 7 bases; nucleotides outside the gene matches: 4. The CDR3 loop spans 15 amino acids. The CDR3 reads CASSLAPDRGNEQFF. The DNA of the CDR3 is TGTGCCAGCAGCTTAGCCCCGGACAGGGGTAATGAGCAGTTCTTC. Full variable domain (rest looked up from reference TRBV7-6 and TRBJ2-1): GAGVSQSPRYKVTKRGQDVALRCDPISGHVSLYWYRQALGQGPEFLTYFNYEAQQDKSGLPNDRFSAERPEGSISTLTIQRTEQRDSAMYRCASSLAPDRGNEQFFGPGTRLTVL.

The sample holds a few counts of this clone. The chain links TRBV5-6 to TRBJ1-1; D is unresolved. Germline V lookup: CDR1 SGHDT, CDR2 YYEEEE. V lost 2 bases and J lost 6, with 11 bases in between. This CDR3 is built from 13 residues. This CDR3 is CASSLFTGAEAFF. The CDR3 coding sequence is TGTGCCAGCAGCTTATTTACCGGGGCTGAAGCTTTCTTT.

The chain uses TRBV6-5 and TRBJ1-1; the match to TRBD1 covers 11 bases. The CDR3 sequence is 15 residues long. The V and J ends lost 6 bases and 4 bases, in that order; junction bases with no gene match: 7. Germline V lookup: CDR1 MNHEY, CDR2 SVGAGI. CDR3 protein: CASRGTGGGGTEAFF. In nucleotides, the CDR3 is TGTGCCAGCAGGGGGACAGGGGGAGGAGGCACTGAAGCTTTCTTT.

The chain is built from TRBV10-3 and TRBJ2-1; 8 bases are a match to TRBD2. Germline V gene data show CDR1 as ENHRY and CDR2 as SYGVKD. CDR3 length equals 17 residues. Trimming took 0 bases from V and 4 from J; bases not matched to a gene: 8. CDR3 coding DNA: TGTGCCATCAGTGAGTCTCGGGCGGCTAGCGGGTACAATGAGCAGTTCTTC. It translates to CAISESRAASGYNEQFF.

This clone was observed a few times. The rearrangement uses TRBV6-1 and TRBJ1-6; 9 bases are shared with TRBD1. This CDR3 is 16 amino acids long. Germline values: CDR1 MNHNS, CDR2 SASEGT. J gave up 5 bases and V 3 bases, and 5 bases lay outside the gene matches. CDR3 amino acids: CASSDRTGVNNSPLHF. CDR3 bases: TGTGCCAGCAGTGATCGGACAGGGGTTAATAATTCACCCCTCCACTTT.

This clone was picked up one time. The V and J genes are TRBV5-1 and TRBJ2-2; 8 positions match TRBD1. J gave up 4 bases and V 4 bases, and 6 bases lay outside the gene matches. The CDR3 sequence is 15 residues long. CDR1 and CDR2 from the germline V gene are SGHRS and YFSETQ. The CDR3 DNA is TGCGCCAGCAGCCAGGGGGCGCTGGGCACCGGGGAGCTGTTTTTT. This translates into CASSQGALGTGELFF.